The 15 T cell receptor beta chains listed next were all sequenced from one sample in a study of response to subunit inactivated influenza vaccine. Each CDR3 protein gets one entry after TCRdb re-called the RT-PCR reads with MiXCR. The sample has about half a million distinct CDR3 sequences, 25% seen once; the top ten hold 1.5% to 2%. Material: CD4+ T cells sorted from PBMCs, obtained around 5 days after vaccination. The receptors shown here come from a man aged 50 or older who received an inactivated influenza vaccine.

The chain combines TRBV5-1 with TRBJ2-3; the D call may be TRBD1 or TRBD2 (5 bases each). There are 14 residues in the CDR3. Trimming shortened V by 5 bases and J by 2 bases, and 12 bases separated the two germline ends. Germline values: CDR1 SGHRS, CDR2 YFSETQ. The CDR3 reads CASRTGANTDTQYF. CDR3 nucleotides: TGCGCCAGCAGAACCGGGGCCAACACAGATACGCAGTATTTT.

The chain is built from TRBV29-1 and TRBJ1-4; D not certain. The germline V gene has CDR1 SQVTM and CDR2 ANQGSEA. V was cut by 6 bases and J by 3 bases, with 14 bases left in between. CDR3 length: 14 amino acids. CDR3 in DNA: TGCAGCGTGAGTAGAGCGGGCCCTAATGAAAAACTGTTTTTT. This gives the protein CSVSRAGPNEKLFF.

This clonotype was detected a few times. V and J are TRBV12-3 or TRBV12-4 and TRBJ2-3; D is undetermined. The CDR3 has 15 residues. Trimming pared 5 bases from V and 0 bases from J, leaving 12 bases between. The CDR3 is CASSHSAESTDTQYF. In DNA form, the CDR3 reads TGTGCCAGCAGTCACAGCGCCGAGAGCACAGATACGCAGTATTTT.

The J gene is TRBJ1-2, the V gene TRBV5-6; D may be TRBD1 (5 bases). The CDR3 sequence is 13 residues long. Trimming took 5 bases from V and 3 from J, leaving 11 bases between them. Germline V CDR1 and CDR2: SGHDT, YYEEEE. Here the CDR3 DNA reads TGTGCCAGCAGATGGGGGACGGACTATGGCTACACCTTC. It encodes CASRWGTDYGYTF. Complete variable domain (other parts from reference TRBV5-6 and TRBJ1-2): DAGVTQSPTHLIKTRGQQVTLRCSPKSGHDTVSWYQQALGQGPQFIFQYYEEEERQRGNFPDRFSGHQFPNYSSELNVNALLLGDSALYLCASRWGTDYGYTFGSGTRLTVV.

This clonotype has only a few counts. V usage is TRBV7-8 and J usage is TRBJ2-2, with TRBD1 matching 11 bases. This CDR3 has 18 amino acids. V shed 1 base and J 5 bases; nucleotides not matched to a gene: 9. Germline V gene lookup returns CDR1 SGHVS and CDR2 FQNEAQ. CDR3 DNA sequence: TGTGCCAGCAGCTTAGGAGGCCGGACAGGGGGCTTGACCGGGGAGCTGTTTTTT. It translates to CASSLGGRTGGLTGELFF.

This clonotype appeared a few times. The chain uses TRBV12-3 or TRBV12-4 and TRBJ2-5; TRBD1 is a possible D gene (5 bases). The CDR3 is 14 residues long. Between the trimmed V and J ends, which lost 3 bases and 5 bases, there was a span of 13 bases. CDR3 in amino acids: CASSFGHPGETQYF. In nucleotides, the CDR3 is TGTGCCAGCAGTTTTGGTCACCCAGGGGAGACCCAGTACTTC.

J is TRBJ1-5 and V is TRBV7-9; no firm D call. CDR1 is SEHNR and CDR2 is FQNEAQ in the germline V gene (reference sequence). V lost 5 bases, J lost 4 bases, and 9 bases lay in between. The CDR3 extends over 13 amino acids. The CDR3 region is CASSLEANQPQHF. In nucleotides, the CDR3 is TGTGCCAGCAGCCTAGAGGCGAATCAGCCCCAGCATTTT.

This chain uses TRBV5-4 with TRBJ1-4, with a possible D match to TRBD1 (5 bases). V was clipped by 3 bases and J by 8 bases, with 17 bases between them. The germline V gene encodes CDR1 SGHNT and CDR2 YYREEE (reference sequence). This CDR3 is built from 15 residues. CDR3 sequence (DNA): TGTGCCAGCAGCTCACAACAGGCCGTCGGGGAAAAACTGTTTTTT. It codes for CASSSQQAVGEKLFF.

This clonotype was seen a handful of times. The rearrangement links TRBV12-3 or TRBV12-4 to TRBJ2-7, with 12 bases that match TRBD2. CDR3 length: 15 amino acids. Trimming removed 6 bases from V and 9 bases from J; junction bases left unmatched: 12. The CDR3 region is CASRDLAGGAGAQYF. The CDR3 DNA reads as TGTGCCAGCAGAGACCTAGCGGGGGGGGCTGGAGCGCAGTACTTC.

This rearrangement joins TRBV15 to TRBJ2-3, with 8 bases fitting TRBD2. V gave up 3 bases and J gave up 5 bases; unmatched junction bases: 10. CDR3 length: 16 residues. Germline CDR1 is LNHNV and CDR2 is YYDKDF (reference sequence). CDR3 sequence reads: CATSRATGGWGDTQYF. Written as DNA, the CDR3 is TGTGCCACCAGCAGGGCTACGGGAGGGTGGGGAGATACGCAGTATTTT.

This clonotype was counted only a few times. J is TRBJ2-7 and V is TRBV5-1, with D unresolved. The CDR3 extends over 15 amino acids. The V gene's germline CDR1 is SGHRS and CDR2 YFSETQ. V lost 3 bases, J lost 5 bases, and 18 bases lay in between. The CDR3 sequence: CASSWVPASRDEQYF. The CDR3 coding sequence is TGCGCCAGCAGCTGGGTCCCCGCGTCTCGGGACGAGCAGTACTTC.

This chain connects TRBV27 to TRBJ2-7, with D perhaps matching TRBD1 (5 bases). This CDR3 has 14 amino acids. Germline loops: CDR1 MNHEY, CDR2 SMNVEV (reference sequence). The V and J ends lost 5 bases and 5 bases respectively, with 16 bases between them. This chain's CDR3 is CASSRRGVGHEQYF. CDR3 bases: TGTGCCAGCAGTCGAAGGGGCGTTGGGCACGAGCAGTACTTC.

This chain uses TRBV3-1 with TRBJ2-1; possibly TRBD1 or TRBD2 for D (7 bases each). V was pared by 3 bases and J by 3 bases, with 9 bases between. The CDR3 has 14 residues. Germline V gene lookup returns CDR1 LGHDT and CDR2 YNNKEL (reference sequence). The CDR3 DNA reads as TGTGCCAGCAGCCACAGGGGGGGCTACAATGAGCAGTTCTTC. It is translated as CASSHRGGYNEQFF.

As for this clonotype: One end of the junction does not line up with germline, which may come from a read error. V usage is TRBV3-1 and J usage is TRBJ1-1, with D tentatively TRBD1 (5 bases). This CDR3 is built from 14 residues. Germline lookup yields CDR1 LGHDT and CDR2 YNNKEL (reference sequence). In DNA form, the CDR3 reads TGTGCCAGCAGCCAAGGCAGGGTGAAGACTGAAGCTTTCTTT. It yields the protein CASSQGRVKTEAFF.

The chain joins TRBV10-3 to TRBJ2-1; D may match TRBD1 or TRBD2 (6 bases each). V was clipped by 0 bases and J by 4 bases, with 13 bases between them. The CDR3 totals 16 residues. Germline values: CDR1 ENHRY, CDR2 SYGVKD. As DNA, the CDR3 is TGTGCCATCAGTGAGTCGTTCGGAGGGGGGTACAATGAGCAGTTCTTC. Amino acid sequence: CAISESFGGGYNEQFF.